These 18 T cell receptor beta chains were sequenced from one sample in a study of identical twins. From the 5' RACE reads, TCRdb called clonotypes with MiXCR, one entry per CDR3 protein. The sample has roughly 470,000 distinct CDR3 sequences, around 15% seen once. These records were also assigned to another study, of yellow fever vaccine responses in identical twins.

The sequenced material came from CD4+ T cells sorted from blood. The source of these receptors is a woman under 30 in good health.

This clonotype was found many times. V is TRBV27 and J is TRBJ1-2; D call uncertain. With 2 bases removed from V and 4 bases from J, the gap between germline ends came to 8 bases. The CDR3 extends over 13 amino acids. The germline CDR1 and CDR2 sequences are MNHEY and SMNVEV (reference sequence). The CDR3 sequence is CASSLTLSYGYTF. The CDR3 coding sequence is TGTGCCAGCAGTTTAACCCTATCCTATGGCTACACCTTC.

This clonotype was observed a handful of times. CDR3 nucleotide sequence: TGCGCCAGCAGCCAATACCTGCAGGGAACCTACGAGCAGTACTTC. The encoded protein is CASSQYLQGTYEQYF. This rearrangement joins TRBV4-3 to TRBJ2-7, with D possibly TRBD1 on 5 matching bases. The germline V gene has CDR1 LGHNA and CDR2 YSLEER. V was cut by 2 bases and J by 2 bases, with 13 bases left in between. The CDR3 is made up of 15 amino acids.

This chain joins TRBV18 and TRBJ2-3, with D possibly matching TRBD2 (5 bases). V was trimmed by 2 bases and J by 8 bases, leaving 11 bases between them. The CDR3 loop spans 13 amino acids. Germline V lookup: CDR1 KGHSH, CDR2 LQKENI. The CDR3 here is CASSPGLSGTQYF. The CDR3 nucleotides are TGTGCCAGCTCACCAGGGCTCAGCGGTACGCAGTATTTT.

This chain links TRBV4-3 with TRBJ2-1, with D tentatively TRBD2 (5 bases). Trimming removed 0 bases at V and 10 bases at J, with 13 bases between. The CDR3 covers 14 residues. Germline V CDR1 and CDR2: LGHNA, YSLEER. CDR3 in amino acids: CASSQDLQRTEQFF. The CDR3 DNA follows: TGCGCCAGCAGCCAAGATTTACAGCGGACCGAGCAGTTCTTC.

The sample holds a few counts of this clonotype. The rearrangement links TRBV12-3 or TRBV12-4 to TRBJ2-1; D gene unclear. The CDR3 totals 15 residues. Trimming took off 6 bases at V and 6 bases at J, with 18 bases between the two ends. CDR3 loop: CASRPTPSAVNEQFF. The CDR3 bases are TGTGCCAGCAGACCAACCCCATCTGCCGTCAATGAGCAGTTCTTC.

CDR3 loop: CASSSTSGGEDTQYF. The CDR3 nucleotides read TGTGCCAGCAGCTCCACCAGCGGGGGGGAAGATACGCAGTATTTT. V and J are TRBV7-3 and TRBJ2-3; 10 positions agree with TRBD2. Trimming removed 4 bases from V and 5 bases from J; junction bases left unmatched: 6. The CDR3 consists of 15 residues. CDR1 and CDR2 (germline): SGHTA, FQGTGA.

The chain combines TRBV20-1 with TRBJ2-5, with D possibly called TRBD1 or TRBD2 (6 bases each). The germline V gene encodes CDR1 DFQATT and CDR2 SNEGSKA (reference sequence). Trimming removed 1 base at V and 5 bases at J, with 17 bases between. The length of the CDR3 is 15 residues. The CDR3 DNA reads TGCAGTGCTAGAGGCCGGGGGCGCGCGGGGGAGACCCAGTACTTC. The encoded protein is CSARGRGRAGETQYF.

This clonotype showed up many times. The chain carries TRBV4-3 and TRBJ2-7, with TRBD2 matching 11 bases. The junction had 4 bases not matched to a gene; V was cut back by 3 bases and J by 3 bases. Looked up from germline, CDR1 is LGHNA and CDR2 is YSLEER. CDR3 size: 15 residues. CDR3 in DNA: TGCGCCAGCAGCCAGGGGACTAGCGGAATCTACGAGCAGTACTTC. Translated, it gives CASSQGTSGIYEQYF.

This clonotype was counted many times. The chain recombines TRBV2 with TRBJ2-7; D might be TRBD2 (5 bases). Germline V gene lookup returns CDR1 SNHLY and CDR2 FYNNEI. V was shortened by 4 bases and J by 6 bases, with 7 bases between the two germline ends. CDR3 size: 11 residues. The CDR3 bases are TGTGCCAGCAGTGCTACTAGCGAGCAGTACTTC. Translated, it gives CASSATSEQYF. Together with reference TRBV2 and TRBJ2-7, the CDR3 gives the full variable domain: EPEVTQTPSHQVTQMGQEVILRCVPISNHLYFYWYRQILGQKVEFLVSFYNNEISEKSEIFDDQFSVERPDGSNFTLKIRSTKLEDSAMYFCASSATSEQYFGPGTRLTVT.

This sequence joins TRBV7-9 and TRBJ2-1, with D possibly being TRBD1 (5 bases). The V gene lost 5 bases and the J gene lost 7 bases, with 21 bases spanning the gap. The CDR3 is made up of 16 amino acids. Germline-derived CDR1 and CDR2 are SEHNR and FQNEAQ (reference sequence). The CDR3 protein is CASSPRRVRLGNEQFF. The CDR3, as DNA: TGTGCCAGCAGCCCCCGCAGGGTGCGTCTCGGGAATGAGCAGTTCTTC.

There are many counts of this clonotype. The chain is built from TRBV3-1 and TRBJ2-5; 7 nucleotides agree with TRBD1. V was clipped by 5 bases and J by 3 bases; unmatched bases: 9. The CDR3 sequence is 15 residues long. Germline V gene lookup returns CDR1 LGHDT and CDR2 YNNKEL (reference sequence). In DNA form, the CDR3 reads TGTGCCAGCAGCAGGGCCTCCGGGACAGAAGAGACCCAGTACTTC. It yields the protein CASSRASGTEETQYF.

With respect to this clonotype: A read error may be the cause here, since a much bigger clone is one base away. CDR3 protein: CASRIIGDYGYTF. The CDR3 DNA reads as TGTGCCAGCAGAATTATAGGGGACTATGGCTACACCTTC. The rearrangement uses TRBV2 and TRBJ1-2; a possible D gene is TRBD1 (5 bases). This CDR3 is built from 13 residues. V lost 6 bases and J 3 bases, leaving 11 bases between the germline ends. Germline V gives CDR1 SNHLY, CDR2 FYNNEI. The complete variable domain, with remaining parts taken from reference TRBV2 and TRBJ1-2, reads EPEVTQTPSHQVTQMGQEVILRCVPISNHLYFYWYRQILGQKVEFLVSFYNNEISEKSEIFDDQFSVERPDGSNFTLKIRSTKLEDSAMYFCASRIIGDYGYTFGSGTRLTVV.

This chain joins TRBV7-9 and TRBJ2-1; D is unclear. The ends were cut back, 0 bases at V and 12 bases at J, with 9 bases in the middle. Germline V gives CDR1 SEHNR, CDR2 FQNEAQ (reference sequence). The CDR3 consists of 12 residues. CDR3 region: CASSLAGPGQFF. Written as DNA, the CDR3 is TGTGCCAGCAGCTTAGCAGGCCCAGGGCAGTTCTTC.

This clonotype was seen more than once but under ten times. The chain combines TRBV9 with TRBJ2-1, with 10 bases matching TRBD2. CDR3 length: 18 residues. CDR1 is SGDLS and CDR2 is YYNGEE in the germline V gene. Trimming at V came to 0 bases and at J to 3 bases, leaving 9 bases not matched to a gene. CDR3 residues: CASSVELAGSAVYNEQFF. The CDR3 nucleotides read TGTGCCAGCAGCGTAGAACTAGCGGGGTCGGCCGTCTACAATGAGCAGTTCTTC.

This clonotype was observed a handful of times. CDR3 DNA: TGTGCCAGCAGCCCCGGGACAGGGGGCAAAGATACGCAGTATTTT. This translates into CASSPGTGGKDTQYF. This chain joins TRBV11-2 and TRBJ2-3; 12 bases are a match to TRBD1. Trimming took 5 bases from V and 5 from J; bases not matched to a gene: 5. Germline CDR1 and CDR2: SGHAT and FQNNGV. The CDR3 length is 15 residues.

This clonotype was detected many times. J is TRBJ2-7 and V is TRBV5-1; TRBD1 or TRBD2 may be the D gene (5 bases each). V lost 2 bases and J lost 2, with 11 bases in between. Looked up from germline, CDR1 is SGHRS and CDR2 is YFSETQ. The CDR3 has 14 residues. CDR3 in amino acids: CASSFQGPAYEQYF. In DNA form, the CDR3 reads TGCGCCAGCAGCTTCCAGGGACCCGCCTACGAGCAGTACTTC. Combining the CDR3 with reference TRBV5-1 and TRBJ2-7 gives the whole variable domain KAGVTQTPRYLIKTRGQQVTLSCSPISGHRSVSWYQQTPGQGLQFLFEYFSETQRNKGNFPGRFSGRQFSNSRSEMNVSTLELGDSALYLCASSFQGPAYEQYFGPGTRLTVT.

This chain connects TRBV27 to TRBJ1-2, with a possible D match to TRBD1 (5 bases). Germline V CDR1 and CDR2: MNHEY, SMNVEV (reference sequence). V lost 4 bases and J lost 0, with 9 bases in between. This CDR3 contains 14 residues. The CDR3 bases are TGTGCCAGCAGTTCCAAGACAGCTAACTATGGCTACACCTTC. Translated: CASSSKTANYGYTF.

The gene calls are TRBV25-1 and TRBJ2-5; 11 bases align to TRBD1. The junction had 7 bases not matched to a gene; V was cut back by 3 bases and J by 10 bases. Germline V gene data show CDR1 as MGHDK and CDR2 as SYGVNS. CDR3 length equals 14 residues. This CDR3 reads CASSEGQGEKRQYF. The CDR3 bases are TGTGCCAGCAGTGAGGGACAGGGGGAGAAGCGCCAGTACTTC.